Shown below are 32 T cell receptor beta chains from a single sample sequenced in a study of T cell responses to AZD1222 COVID-19 vaccine. Only in-frame clones appear in the TCRdb table, and some are missing; sequencing was by immunoSEQ multiplex PCR. The table shows fewer than 180,000 clones, with more than 85% occurring only once. The input for sequencing was peripheral blood, taken 28 days after the second AZD1222 dose. The receptor source for this set is an adult who received the AZD1222 COVID-19 vaccine.

The genes are TRBV9 and TRBJ2-5; the match to TRBD1 covers 10 bases. Germline V CDR1 and CDR2: SGDLS, YYNGEE. J was trimmed by 1 base and V by 0 bases; bases with no gene match: 6. CDR3 length: 17 amino acids. CDR3 sequence: CASSVAGQGDPQETQYF. The CDR3 DNA is TGTGCCAGCAGCGTAGCAGGACAGGGGGATCCCCAAGAGACCCAGTACTTC.

This rearrangement joins TRBV6-5 to TRBJ2-1; D tentatively fits TRBD1 or TRBD2 (5 bases each). Deletions cut 6 bases from V and 5 bases from J, with 14 bases between. Germline lookup yields CDR1 MNHEY and CDR2 SVGAGI. This CDR3 region has 14 residues. CDR3 protein: CASRIGAGDNEQFF. CDR3 DNA: TGTGCCAGCAGAATCGGGGCTGGCGACAATGAGCAGTTCTTC.

The rearrangement uses TRBV12-3 or TRBV12-4 and TRBJ2-7; D not resolved. CDR3 length: 11 amino acids. V was cut by 6 bases and J by 7 bases, with 10 bases left in between. The CDR3 sequence is CASSITEEQYF. The DNA of the CDR3 is TGTGCCAGCAGCATTACAGAAGAGCAGTACTTC.

This chain joins TRBV27 and TRBJ1-6; the D is unclear. Germline CDR1 is MNHEY and CDR2 is SMNVEV (reference sequence). Trimming cost V 1 base and J 7 bases, with 14 bases left between them. The length of the CDR3 is 16 residues. The CDR3 sequence: CASSLFWIDGNSPLHF. The CDR3 DNA reads as TGTGCCAGCAGTTTATTTTGGATCGACGGGAATTCACCCCTCCACTTT.

The CDR3 sequence is CASSFGPSYEQYF. The CDR3 coding sequence is TGTGCCAGCAGTTTTGGACCGAGCTACGAGCAGTACTTC. V usage is TRBV27 and J usage is TRBJ2-7; D unclear. Deletions cut 3 bases from V and 3 bases from J, with 9 bases between. This CDR3 region has 13 residues. The germline V gene encodes CDR1 MNHEY and CDR2 SMNVEV (reference sequence).

The rearrangement links TRBV11-2 to TRBJ1-4; no clear D gene. Germline V gene data show CDR1 as SGHAT and CDR2 as FQNNGV. The CDR3 length is 15 residues. Trimming stripped 1 base from V and 7 bases from J, with 13 bases between. CDR3 DNA: TGTGCCAGCAGCTTAGGGCCTTCAGAGGGTGAAAAACTGTTTTTT. The encoded protein is CASSLGPSEGEKLFF.

This chain uses TRBV13 with TRBJ2-3; D gene uncertain. The V and J ends lost 0 bases and 4 bases respectively, with 5 bases between them. This CDR3 contains 13 residues. The germline gives CDR1 PRHDT, CDR2 FYEKMQ (reference sequence). In DNA form, the CDR3 reads TGTGCCAGCAGCTTAGGAGGCTCAGATACGCAGTATTTT. Translation: CASSLGGSDTQYF.

The genes are TRBV11-2 and TRBJ1-2; D gene ambiguous. Germline V gene data show CDR1 as SGHAT and CDR2 as FQNNGV. V was shortened by 3 bases and J by 4 bases, with 6 bases between the two germline ends. CDR3 length: 12 residues. The CDR3 DNA reads as TGTGCCAGCAGCTTTCCGGGCTATGGCTACACCTTC. Encoded protein: CASSFPGYGYTF.

This chain joins TRBV6-6 and TRBJ2-2; D not resolved. Looked up from germline, CDR1 is MNHNY and CDR2 is SVGAGI (reference sequence). V was cut by 6 bases and J by 6 bases, with 11 bases left in between. The CDR3 runs 13 residues. CDR3: CASREPLPGELFF. CDR3 DNA: TGTGCCAGCAGAGAGCCCCTTCCCGGGGAGCTGTTTTTT.

The V gene is TRBV5-1, the J gene TRBJ2-4; D possibly corresponds to TRBD2 (6 bases). Trimming took 0 bases from V and 9 from J, leaving 16 bases between them. The germline V gene has CDR1 SGHRS and CDR2 YFSETQ. The CDR3 is 15 amino acids. The CDR3 DNA reads TGCGCCAGCAGCTTGGGACTAGTACAAGGCGGCATTCAGTACTTC. It yields the protein CASSLGLVQGGIQYF. The full variable domain, in which reference TRBV5-1 and TRBJ2-4 provide the parts outside the CDR3, is KAGVTQTPRYLIKTRGQQVTLSCSPISGHRSVSWYQQTPGQGLQFLFEYFSETQRNKGNFPGRFSGRQFSNSRSEMNVSTLELGDSALYLCASSLGLVQGGIQYFGAGTRLSVL.

The J gene is TRBJ2-6, the V gene TRBV20-1; D ambiguous. V was trimmed by 3 bases and J by 3 bases, leaving 12 bases between them. Germline CDR1 reads DFQATT; CDR2 reads SNEGSKA (reference sequence). The CDR3 covers 15 residues. CDR3 DNA: TGCAGTGCTAGTGCCCAGGCTGATGGGGCCAACGTCCTGACTTTC. Translated: CSASAQADGANVLTF.

CDR3 loop: CASSQPGLAGGRNNEQFF. The CDR3 bases are TGTGCCAGCAGCCAACCGGGACTAGCGGGAGGTCGCAACAATGAGCAGTTCTTC. The chain employs TRBV7-6 and TRBJ2-1; 15 bases match TRBD2. The germline V gene encodes CDR1 SGHVS and CDR2 FNYEAQ. The V and J ends lost 5 bases and 5 bases, in that order; junction bases with no gene match: 10. There are 18 residues in the CDR3. The full variable domain, in which reference TRBV7-6 and TRBJ2-1 provide the parts outside the CDR3, is GAGVSQSPRYKVTKRGQDVALRCDPISGHVSLYWYRQALGQGPEFLTYFNYEAQQDKSGLPNDRFSAERPEGSISTLTIQRTEQRDSAMYRCASSQPGLAGGRNNEQFFGPGTRLTVL.

The chain combines TRBV7-3 with TRBJ2-7; maybe TRBD2 (5 bases). This CDR3 region has 14 residues. V was trimmed by 5 bases and J by 1 base, leaving 12 bases between them. Per germline, CDR1 SGHTA and CDR2 FQGTGA. The CDR3 sequence is CASSTTGNSYEQYF. The CDR3 region has the DNA TGTGCCAGCAGCACCACCGGGAATTCCTACGAGCAGTACTTC.

This chain links TRBV11-2 with TRBJ2-7, with 9 bases fitting TRBD1. The V gene end was trimmed by 8 bases and the J gene end by 5 bases; junction bases not matched to a gene: 7. The CDR3 runs to 13 residues. Germline V gene lookup returns CDR1 SGHAT and CDR2 FQNNGV. CDR3 nucleotide sequence: TGTGCCAGCCGCGGGACAGGGTTCCACGAGCAGTACTTC. Its protein product is CASRGTGFHEQYF.

The rearrangement links TRBV24-1 to TRBJ2-7; D is undetermined. Between the trimmed V and J ends, which lost 3 bases and 8 bases, there was a span of 13 bases. Germline V gene lookup returns CDR1 KGHDR and CDR2 SFDVKD. This CDR3 spans 13 amino acids. CDR3 DNA: TGTGCCACCAGTGATAACGACCTTTGGAAGCAGTACTTC. Protein product: CATSDNDLWKQYF.

V gene TRBV14 combines with J gene TRBJ2-7; tentative D call: TRBD2 (6 bases). The CDR3 has 15 residues. Between the trimmed V and J ends, which lost 1 base and 3 bases, there was a span of 13 bases. Germline loops: CDR1 SGHDN, CDR2 FVKESK. The CDR3 nucleotides read TGTGCCAGCAGCCAAGGGAGGGGACGTATCTACGAGCAGTACTTC. It specifies CASSQGRGRIYEQYF.

This clone has a single count. The genes are TRBV7-2 and TRBJ1-2, with no clear D. Germline V gives CDR1 SGHTA, CDR2 FQGNSA. The CDR3 covers 15 residues. V lost 3 bases and J lost 0, with 11 bases in between. The CDR3 here is CASSFSSRANYGYTF. For the CDR3, the DNA is TGTGCCAGCAGCTTTAGCTCCCGGGCTAACTATGGCTACACCTTC.

The chain uses TRBV5-1 and TRBJ1-1; D unresolved. Germline CDR1 is SGHRS and CDR2 is YFSETQ. Trimming removed 2 bases from V and 5 bases from J, with 13 bases in between. CDR3 length equals 14 residues. CDR3 bases: TGCGCCAGCAGCTTTCTCGGTGACGGGACTGAAGCTTTCTTT. Its translation is CASSFLGDGTEAFF.

This chain joins TRBV5-8 and TRBJ1-5; 12 bases align to TRBD1. Looked up from germline, CDR1 is SGHTS and CDR2 is YDEGEE. The CDR3 spans 17 residues. The V segment lost 4 bases and the J segment 4 bases; nucleotides outside the gene matches: 9. Here the CDR3 DNA reads TGTGCCAGCAGCAAGGGACAGGGGGCTTTGAATAATCAGCCCCAGCATTTT. Encoded protein: CASSKGQGALNNQPQHF.

The V call is TRBV6-2 or TRBV6-3, the J call TRBJ2-3; 8 bases agree with TRBD1. J lost 4 bases, V lost 7 bases, and 7 bases had no gene match. CDR1 is MNHEY and CDR2 is SVGEGT in the germline V gene. This CDR3 is built from 14 residues. This chain's CDR3 is CASTPGQGADTQYF. CDR3 sequence (DNA): TGTGCCAGCACCCCTGGACAGGGTGCAGATACGCAGTATTTT.

V usage is TRBV30 and J usage is TRBJ1-4, with a possible D match to TRBD1 (5 bases). V was pared by 5 bases and J by 8 bases, with 15 bases between. Germline lookup yields CDR1 GTSNPN and CDR2 SVGIG (reference sequence). This CDR3 has 13 residues. CDR3 residues: CAWAPPGDEKLFF. Written as DNA, the CDR3 is TGTGCCTGGGCTCCCCCGGGGGACGAAAAACTGTTTTTT.

J is TRBJ1-1 and V is TRBV10-3; perhaps TRBD1 as D (6 bases). The CDR3 loop spans 14 amino acids. Per the germline V gene, CDR1 is ENHRY and CDR2 is SYGVKD. Trimming removed 0 bases at V and 11 bases at J, with 16 bases between. The CDR3 spells CAISESGGVIVAFF. The CDR3 DNA is TGTGCCATCAGTGAGTCTGGGGGCGTAATCGTGGCTTTCTTT.

This sequence joins TRBV24-1 and TRBJ2-1; 11 positions match TRBD2. Germline CDR1 and CDR2: KGHDR and SFDVKD. The CDR3 consists of 20 residues. After removal of 7 bases from V and 3 bases from J, the junction contained 19 bases not matched to a gene. The CDR3 DNA sequence: TGTGCCACCAGCCCTCGGGGGACAGGGTGGCTAGCGGGAGGCTACAATGAGCAGTTCTTC. It codes for CATSPRGTGWLAGGYNEQFF.

J is TRBJ2-5 and V is TRBV5-4; a possible D gene is TRBD1 (6 bases). The germline V gene encodes CDR1 SGHNT and CDR2 YYREEE (reference sequence). V was cut by 5 bases and J by 5 bases, with 16 bases left in between. This CDR3 is built from 14 residues. The CDR3 loop is CASRERTGSETQYF. Here the CDR3 DNA reads TGTGCCAGCAGGGAGAGAACAGGGTCGGAGACCCAGTACTTC.

The chain employs TRBV9 and TRBJ2-7, with TRBD2 matching over 7 bases. Germline values: CDR1 SGDLS, CDR2 YYNGEE. The CDR3 is 17 residues long. V shed 5 bases, J shed 1 base, and the junction held 15 bases outside the gene matches. CDR3: CASRKRRGLLFSYEQYF. CDR3 sequence (DNA): TGTGCCAGCAGAAAAAGAAGGGGACTACTCTTTTCCTACGAGCAGTACTTC. Using reference TRBV9 and TRBJ2-7 for the parts outside the CDR3, the full variable domain is DSGVTQTPKHLITATGQRVTLRCSPRSGDLSVYWYQQSLDQGLQFLIQYYNGEERAKGNILERFSAQQFPDLHSELNLSSLELGDSALYFCASRKRRGLLFSYEQYFGPGTRLTVT.

The rearrangement joins TRBV28 to TRBJ1-5; no reliable D call. V lost 7 bases to trimming and J lost 2 bases, with 21 bases between them. The germline V gene has CDR1 MDHEN and CDR2 SYDVKM. The CDR3 covers 17 residues. CDR3 loop: CASTPPFATGGNQPQHF. In DNA, the CDR3 is TGTGCCAGCACCCCCCCATTTGCGACCGGTGGCAATCAGCCCCAGCATTTT.

V gene TRBV5-4 combines with J gene TRBJ2-5; D call uncertain. Per germline, CDR1 SGHNT and CDR2 YYREEE (reference sequence). Trimming stripped 4 bases from V and 6 bases from J, with 13 bases between. The length of the CDR3 is 13 residues. The CDR3 loop is CASSTEEPKTQYF. DNA of the CDR3: TGTGCCAGCAGCACAGAAGAACCCAAGACCCAGTACTTC.

The rearrangement joins TRBV7-3 to TRBJ2-3, with 11 positions matching TRBD2. This CDR3 has 17 residues. V shed 4 bases, J shed 2 bases, and the junction held 8 bases outside the gene matches. Germline CDR1 is SGHTA and CDR2 is FQGTGA. The CDR3 loop reads CASSSEGLAANTDTQYF. The CDR3 region has the DNA TGTGCCAGCAGCTCGGAGGGACTAGCGGCGAACACAGATACGCAGTATTTT.

V gene TRBV10-3 combines with J gene TRBJ1-4; no reliable D call. Trimming removed 6 bases at V and 0 bases at J, with 5 bases between. Germline loops: CDR1 ENHRY, CDR2 SYGVKD. The CDR3 sequence is 13 residues long. The CDR3 nucleotides are TGTGCCATCAGGACGGCAACTAATGAAAAACTGTTTTTT. This codes for CAIRTATNEKLFF.

The chain joins TRBV7-2 to TRBJ2-3; no clear D. This CDR3 spans 14 amino acids. The germline V gene encodes CDR1 SGHTA and CDR2 FQGNSA. Trimming removed 0 bases from V and 1 base from J, with 5 bases in between. CDR3 loop: CASSLAQRTDTQYF. The DNA for the CDR3 is TGTGCCAGCAGCTTAGCCCAGCGCACAGATACGCAGTATTTT.

This CDR3 is CASSIGQQGTEAFF. The CDR3, as DNA: TGTGCCAGTAGTATCGGGCAACAGGGTACTGAAGCTTTCTTT. The V and J genes are TRBV19 and TRBJ1-1; D might be TRBD1 (6 bases). The germline V gene has CDR1 LNHDA and CDR2 SQIVND (reference sequence). V dropped 3 bases and J dropped 5 bases, with 13 bases sitting between them. The CDR3 is 14 amino acids.

The V gene is TRBV3-1 (or the pseudogene TRBV3-2), the J gene TRBJ1-3, with D unclear. Trimming pared 0 bases from V and 0 bases from J, leaving 12 bases between. The CDR3 sequence is 17 residues long. Germline CDR1 LGHDT, CDR2 YNNKEL (reference sequence). Here the CDR3 reads CASSQDWAGVSGNTIYF. Written as DNA, the CDR3 is TGTGCCAGCAGCCAAGATTGGGCAGGCGTCTCTGGAAACACCATATATTTT.